The TCR beta chain under discussion was sequenced for a study of human T cells and chemical hapten exposure. From the RACE reads, TCRdb called clonotypes with MiXCR, one entry per CDR3 protein. The sample consists of around 200,000 distinct CDR3 sequences, almost 30% of them appearing once. Ten or more counts support this clonotype. Its antigen remains unknown. Study results and caveats: Against controls, expanded TCRs gave rise to significantly more large CDR3 similarity clusters. Every donor had alopecia, and their immune response may therefore differ from healthy people's.

Time point: pre-sensitization, week 0. The treatment was: therapeutic diphenylcyclopropenone sensitization with weekly scalp DPC. Blood was collected ahead of every patch test applied. Unfractionated whole blood was the source of the extracted total RNA. Trimming pared 4 bases from V and 6 bases from J, leaving 10 bases between. The CDR3 has 12 amino acids. CDR1 is SQVTM, CDR2 ANQGSEA, per germline. The specimen was whole blood, collected in connection with sensitization to the hapten diphenylcyclopropenone (DPC). J is TRBJ2-1 and V is TRBV29-1, with a tentative D call TRBD2 (5 bases). The receptor's source is a woman between 25 and 40 years old with alopecia areata. Some clones in this sample may be carry-over from other donors' samples. CDR3 amino acids: CSVVLGGNEQFF. CDR3 nucleotide sequence: TGCAGCGTTGTTCTAGGAGGCAATGAGCAGTTCTTC.